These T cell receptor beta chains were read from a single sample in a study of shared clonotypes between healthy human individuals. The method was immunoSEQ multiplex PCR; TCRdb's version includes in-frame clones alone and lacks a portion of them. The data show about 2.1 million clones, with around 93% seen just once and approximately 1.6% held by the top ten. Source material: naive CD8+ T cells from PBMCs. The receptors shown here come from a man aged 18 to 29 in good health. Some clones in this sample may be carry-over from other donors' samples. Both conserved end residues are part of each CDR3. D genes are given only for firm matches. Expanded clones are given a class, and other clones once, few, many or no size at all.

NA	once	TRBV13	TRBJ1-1	TGTGCCAGCAGCTTAAGGGACCGTAACACTGAAGCTTTCTTT	CASSLRDRNTEAFF
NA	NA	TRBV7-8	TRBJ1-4	TGTGCCAGCAGCTTAGGGGGGCAGGGAGTTGAAAAACTGTTTTTT	CASSLGGQGVEKLFF
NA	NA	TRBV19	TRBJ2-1	TGTGCCAGTAGTAGGGACCGGAGCTCCTACAATGAGCAGTTCTTC	CASSRDRSSYNEQFF
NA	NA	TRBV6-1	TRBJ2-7	TGTGCCAGCAGTGAAGGAGGGGAATCCTACGAGCAGTACTTC	CASSEGGESYEQYF
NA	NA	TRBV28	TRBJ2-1	TGTGCCAGCAGTTTCGTAACGGACAATGAGCAGTTCTTC	CASSFVTDNEQFF
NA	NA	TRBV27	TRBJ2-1	TGTGCCAGCAGTGGAGGGATAAGGAAGGTTGAGCAGTTCTTC	CASSGGIRKVEQFF
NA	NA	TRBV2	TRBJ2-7	TGTGCCAGTACCGAGGGGCCCTCCTACGAGCAGTACTTC	CASTEGPSYEQYF
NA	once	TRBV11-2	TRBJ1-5	TGTGCCAGCAGCCTGGGGGCCGGTGGCAATCAGCCCCAGCATTTT	CASSLGAGGNQPQHF
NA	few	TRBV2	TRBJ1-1	TGTGCCAGCAGGCTAGACTCAAACACTGAAGCTTTCTTT	CASRLDSNTEAFF
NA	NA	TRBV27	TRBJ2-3	TGTGCCAGCAGGGCCCGGGTGACTAGCACAGATACGCAGTATTTT	CASRARVTSTDTQYF
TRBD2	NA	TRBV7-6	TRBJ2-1	TGTGCCAGCAGCTTAGGGCTAGCGGGGCACAATGAGCAGTTCTTC	CASSLGLAGHNEQFF
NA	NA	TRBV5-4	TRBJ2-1	TGTGCCAGCAGCCGACTTTACAATGAGCAGTTCTTC	CASSRLYNEQFF
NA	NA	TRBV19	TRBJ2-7	TGTGCCAGTAGTACCCAGGACAGCCTACCCTACGAGCAGTACTTC	CASSTQDSLPYEQYF
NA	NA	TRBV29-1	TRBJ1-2	TGCAGCCTGGGTTGTACAGTCCCTAACTATGGCTACACCTTC	CSLGCTVPNYGYTF
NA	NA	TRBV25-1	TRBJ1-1	TGTGCCAGCAGTATCCAGGGGCTTCCTGAAGCTTTCTTT	CASSIQGLPEAFF
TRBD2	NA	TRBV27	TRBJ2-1	TGTGCCAGCAGTTTACAGCGGGACTACAATGAGCAGTTCTTC	CASSLQRDYNEQFF
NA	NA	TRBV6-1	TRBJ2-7	TGTGCCAGCAGTGTGAGACAGGAGATCTACGAGCAGTACTTC	CASSVRQEIYEQYF
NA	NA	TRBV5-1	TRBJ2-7	TGCGCCAGCAGTAACGGCAGGGGGGTTTTGCACGAGCAGTACTTC	CASSNGRGVLHEQYF
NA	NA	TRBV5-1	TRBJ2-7	TGCGCCAGCAGAGGACGGAACGCCTACGAGCAGTACTTC	CASRGRNAYEQYF
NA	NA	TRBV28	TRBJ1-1	TGTGCCAGCACCCCTCAACAGGGTGAGACTGAAGCTTTCTTT	CASTPQQGETEAFF
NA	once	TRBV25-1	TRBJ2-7	TGTGCCAGCAGCATGCCCCGACGCGGGGATAACGAGCAGTACTTC	CASSMPRRGDNEQYF
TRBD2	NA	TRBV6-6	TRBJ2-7	TGTGCCAGCAGTTCAGATCCGGGACTAGCGGCCTACGAGCAGTACTTC	CASSSDPGLAAYEQYF
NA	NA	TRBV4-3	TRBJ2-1	TGCGCCAGCAGCCCCTCTTTCCCGCGCGGGGCCACCTACAATGAGCAGTTCTTC	CASSPSFPRGATYNEQFF
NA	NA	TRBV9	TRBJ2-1	TGTGCCAGCAGCGTAGGAGCAGGACTGTCAAACAATGAGCAGTTCTTC	CASSVGAGLSNNEQFF
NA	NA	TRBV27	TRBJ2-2	TGTGCCAGCAGTTTAGGGCGGACCAACACCGGGGAGCTGTTTTTT	CASSLGRTNTGELFF
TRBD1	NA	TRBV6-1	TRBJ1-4	TGTGCCAGCAGTGAAGAGACAGGGGGACGTGCAACTAATGAAAAACTGTTTTTT	CASSEETGGRATNEKLFF
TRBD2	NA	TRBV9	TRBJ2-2	TGTGCCAGCAGCGCCAGAGGGACTAGCGGACCCACCGGGGAGCTGTTTTTT	CASSARGTSGPTGELFF
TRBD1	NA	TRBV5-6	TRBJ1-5	TGTGCCAGCAGCTTGGGACAGGGCCAGCCCCAGCATTTT	CASSLGQGQPQHF
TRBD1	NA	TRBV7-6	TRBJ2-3	TGTGCCAGCAGCCAAAGGACAGGTCCAGATACGCAGTATTTT	CASSQRTGPDTQYF
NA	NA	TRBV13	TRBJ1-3	TGTGCCAGCAGCTTAGGGGCGGGTAGGAGAAACACCATATATTTT	CASSLGAGRRNTIYF
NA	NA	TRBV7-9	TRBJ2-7	TGTGCCAGCAGCTTTACGGACGCGTCCGAGCAGTACTTC	CASSFTDASEQYF
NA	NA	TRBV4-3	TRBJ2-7	TGCGCCAGCAGCCCAGGGTTAGGGGGTCGGACTGAGCAGTACTTC	CASSPGLGGRTEQYF
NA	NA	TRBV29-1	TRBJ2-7	TGCAGCGTTGTTTCTGGCAGCTACGAGCAGTACTTC	CSVVSGSYEQYF
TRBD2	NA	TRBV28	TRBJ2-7	TGTGCCAGCAGTTTATCTGGGGACTATAACGCCTACGAGCAGTACTTC	CASSLSGDYNAYEQYF
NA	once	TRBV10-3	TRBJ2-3	TGTGCCATCAGTGAGTCGAGGGGCACAGATACGCAGTATTTT	CAISESRGTDTQYF
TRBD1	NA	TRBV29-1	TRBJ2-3	TGCAGCGTTGATGAGACAGGGGTCAGGACAGATACGCAGTATTTT	CSVDETGVRTDTQYF
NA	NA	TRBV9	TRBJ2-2	TGTGCCAGCAGCGTCGAACGGTGGGGGGAGCTGTTTTTT	CASSVERWGELFF
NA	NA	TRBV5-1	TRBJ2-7	TGCGCCAGCAGCCTAACCTGGAGTCTACTCGACGAGCAGTACTTC	CASSLTWSLLDEQYF
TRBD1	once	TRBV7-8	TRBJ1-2	TGTGCCAGCAGCTTGGGGCAGGGGGATCTCTATGGCTACACCTTC	CASSLGQGDLYGYTF
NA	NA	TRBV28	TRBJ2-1	TGTGCCAGCAGCACGGGACTCCGTTTGGGCGAGCAGTTCTTC	CASSTGLRLGEQFF
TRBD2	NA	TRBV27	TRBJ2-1	TGTGCCAGTGGAGTCGGGGGGATCTACAATGAGCAGTTCTTC	CASGVGGIYNEQFF
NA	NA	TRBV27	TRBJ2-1	TGTGCCAGCAGTGACAGGTTAAGAAATGAGCAGTTCTTC	CASSDRLRNEQFF
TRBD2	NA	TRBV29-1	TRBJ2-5	TGCAGCGTTGAAGGGGCTAGCGGGATTCCAAGGACCCAGTACTTC	CSVEGASGIPRTQYF
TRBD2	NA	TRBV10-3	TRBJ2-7	TGTGCCATCAGTAGACTAGCGGGAGATAACGAGCAGTACTTC	CAISRLAGDNEQYF
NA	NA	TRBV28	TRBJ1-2	TGTGCCAGCAGGACCAGCTATGGCTACACCTTC	CASRTSYGYTF
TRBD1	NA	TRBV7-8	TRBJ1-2	TGTGCCAGCAGCTTAGCCGGCCCGGGACAGCTCTATGGCTACACCTTC	CASSLAGPGQLYGYTF
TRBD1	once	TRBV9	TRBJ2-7	TGTGCCAGCAGCGCCGGGACAGGGGAGAGTCTCTACGAGCAGTACTTC	CASSAGTGESLYEQYF